This TCR beta chain is from a study of OX40 agonist ivuxolimab in advanced cancers. Study details: Melanoma, hepatocellular carcinoma, head and neck or renal cell cancer occurred in dose-escalation patients.

Study findings and constraints: Nonresponders, in some cases, also had low normalized T-cell clonal expansion.

TCRdb keeps only in-frame clones here, not all; method: immunoSEQ multiplex PCR. The sample consists of around 34,000 clones, roughly four fifths of them appearing once. V gave up 7 bases and J gave up 4 bases; unmatched junction bases: 12. Germline V gene data show CDR1 as SQVTM and CDR2 as ANQGSEA. The CDR3 length is 15 residues. The sample holds a few counts of this clone. Antigen: not known. The source is an adult with an advanced solid tumor such as melanoma, head and neck, liver or kidney cancer. This chain joins TRBV29-1 and TRBJ2-3; 9 nucleotides match TRBD1. The sequenced sample was CD4+ or CD8+ T cells sorted from blood, obtained in a trial of the OX40 agonist ivuxolimab. CDR3 in amino acids: CSAGPLTGGSDTQYF. The DNA of the CDR3 is TGCAGCGCCGGACCCCTGACAGGGGGTTCAGATACGCAGTATTTT.